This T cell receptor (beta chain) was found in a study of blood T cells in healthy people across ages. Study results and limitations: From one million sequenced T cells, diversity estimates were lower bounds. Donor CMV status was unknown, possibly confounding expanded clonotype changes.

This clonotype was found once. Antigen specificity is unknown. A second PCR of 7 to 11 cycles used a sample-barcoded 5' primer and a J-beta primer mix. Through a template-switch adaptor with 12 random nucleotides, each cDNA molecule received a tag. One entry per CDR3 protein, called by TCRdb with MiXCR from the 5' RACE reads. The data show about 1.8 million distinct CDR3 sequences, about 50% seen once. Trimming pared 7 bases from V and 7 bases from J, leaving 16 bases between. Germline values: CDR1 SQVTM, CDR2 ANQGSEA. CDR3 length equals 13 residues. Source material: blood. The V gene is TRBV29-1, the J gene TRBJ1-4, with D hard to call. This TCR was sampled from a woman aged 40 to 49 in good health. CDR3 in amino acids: CSAQIRQVEKLFF. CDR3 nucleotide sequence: TGCAGCGCACAGATAAGGCAGGTTGAAAAACTGTTTTTT.